The clone carrying this T cell receptor beta chain was seen only once. TCRdb keeps only in-frame clones here, not all; method: immunoSEQ multiplex PCR. Of tens of thousands of clones listed, 85% to 90% are singletons. This sample was included in a study of Tregs in tolerant kidney transplant recipients. V trimming: 1 base; J trimming: 7 bases; junction bases outside the gene matches: 4. The CDR3 has 15 amino acids. Germline CDR1 SGHRS, CDR2 YFSETQ. The chain uses TRBV5-1 and TRBJ2-1; 11 nucleotides agree with TRBD2. This clonotype originated in a human donor who received a combined kidney and bone marrow transplant. Material: CD4+ T cells from blood, obtained before the transplant. The CDR3 is CASSLSLAGENEQFF. CDR3 bases: TGCGCCAGCAGCTTGTCACTAGCGGGGGAGAATGAGCAGTTCTTC.